The sequence of this TCR beta chain was determined in a study of CD8 T cells in ankylosing spondylitis. TCRdb called the 5' RACE reads again in MiXCR, with one record for every CDR3 protein. The sample has about 140,000 distinct CDR3 sequences; approximately 10% are singletons. Germline V CDR1 and CDR2: ENHRY, SYGVKD. This CDR3 is 15 amino acids long. Trimming cost V 8 bases and J 5 bases, with 18 bases left between them. This clonotype was counted ten times or more. Sequences were obtained from blood, either unsorted or a sorted T cell fraction (not recorded which). This chain links TRBV10-3 with TRBJ2-2, with D perhaps given as TRBD1 or TRBD2 (6 bases each). This TCR was sampled from a female donor with ankylosing spondylitis or in good health (not recorded which). This chain's CDR3 is CAISRGTQGTGELFF. The CDR3 coding sequence is TGTGCCATCTCGAGGGGGACTCAAGGGACCGGGGAGCTGTTTTTT.